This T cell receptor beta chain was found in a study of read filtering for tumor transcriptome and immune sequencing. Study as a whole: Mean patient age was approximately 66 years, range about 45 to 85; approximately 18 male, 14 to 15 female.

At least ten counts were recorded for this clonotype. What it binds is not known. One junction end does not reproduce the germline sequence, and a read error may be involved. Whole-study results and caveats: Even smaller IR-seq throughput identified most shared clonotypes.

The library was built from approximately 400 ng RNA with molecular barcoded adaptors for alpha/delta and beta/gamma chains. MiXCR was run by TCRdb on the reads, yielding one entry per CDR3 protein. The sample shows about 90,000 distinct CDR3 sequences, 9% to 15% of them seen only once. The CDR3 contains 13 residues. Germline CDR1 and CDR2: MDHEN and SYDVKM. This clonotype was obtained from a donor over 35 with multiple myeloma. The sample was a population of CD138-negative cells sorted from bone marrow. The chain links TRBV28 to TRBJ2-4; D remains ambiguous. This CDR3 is CASSPGPKNILYF. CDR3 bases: TGTGCCAGCAGCCCCGGGCCTAAAAACATTCTGTACTTC.